This note documents a single T cell receptor beta chain sequence. Its cognate antigen is unknown. The study sequenced cultured CD4+ T cell DNA using the Oncomine TCR Beta short-read assay. TCRdb re-analysed the PCR reads in MiXCR, keeping a single row per CDR3 protein. The sample records 15,000 to 20,000 distinct CDR3 sequences, roughly 60% being singletons. The data were obtained in a study of vaccination and CD4 T cells after COVID-19. Study-level background: Control wells got either CEFX epitopes, HIV-1 Nef peptides, or no peptide at all.

Treatment noted: roughly ten-day PBMC culture with coronavirus spike peptide pools or control peptides (ViraFEST assay). Each well received some 2.1 million PBMCs, cultured with 7.5 to 10 IU/ml IL-2 and approximately 10 ug/ml peptide pools. Germline lookup yields CDR1 SGHTA and CDR2 FQGNSA. The V end was cut by 1 base, the J end by 1 base, with 10 bases between. The CDR3 consists of 15 residues. This receptor was obtained from a human donor who had recovered from COVID-19. The sequenced sample was CD4+ T cells from blood, cultured in vitro. V usage is TRBV7-2 and J usage is TRBJ1-1; no clear D. This CDR3 is CASSLVGWGNTEAFF. CDR3 bases: TGTGCCAGCAGCTTAGTGGGTTGGGGGAACACTGAAGCTTTCTTT.